This T cell receptor (beta chain) was documented in a study of CD8+ T cells in alopecia areata. Treatment: oral pan-JAK inhibitor, 5-10 mg twice daily. Per the germline V gene, CDR1 is GTSNPN and CDR2 is SVGIG (reference sequence). The CDR3 is made up of 14 amino acids. The V and J ends lost 4 bases and 1 base, in that order; junction bases with no gene match: 2. Sequencing relied on a cDNA template that was reverse transcribed from extracted RNA. The method was immunoSEQ multiplex PCR; TCRdb's version includes in-frame clones alone and lacks a portion of them. The sample has around 150,000 clones, around three fifths seen once.

This clonotype was obtained from a human donor with alopecia areata. The chain carries TRBV30 and TRBJ2-2; 8 positions agree with TRBD1. The sample was CD4+ T cells sorted from blood, taken at week 4, from a patient treated with tofacitinib. The CDR3 DNA sequence: TGTGCCTGGACCGGGACAGGGAACACCGGGGAGCTGTTTTTT. Protein sequence: CAWTGTGNTGELFF.